Listed below are T cell receptor beta chains from one sample, sequenced in a study of cytomegalovirus exposure and HLA in healthy donors. Sequenced by immunoSEQ multiplex PCR; TCRdb stores in-frame clones only, minus some. The sample contains about 130,000 clones, about 70% of which appear only once. The sequenced material came from PBMCs. The receptor source for this set is a woman aged 55-69 years in good health and CMV-seropositive. The CDR3 runs from the conserved cysteine through the conserved F or W. Fields, in order: D gene, clone size, J gene, V gene, CDR3 protein, CDR3 DNA. A D gene is named only where the DNA matches it firmly. Expanded clones get a size class; other rows say once, few or many, or leave the size out.

. | . | TRBJ1-4 | TRBV6-1 | CASSTRPPPGEKLFF | TGTGCCAGCAGTACCCGACCTCCCCCGGGGGAAAAACTGTTTTTT
. | . | TRBJ1-5 | TRBV6-5 | CASSGQQNQPQHF | TGTGCCAGCTCTGGGCAGCAGAATCAGCCCCAGCATTTT
. | . | TRBJ1-4 | TRBV7-9 | CASIRAGDEKLFF | TGTGCCAGCATACGCGCCGGTGATGAAAAACTGTTTTTT
. | . | TRBJ1-1 | TRBV6-5 | CATSGVRQTVAFF | TGTGCCACCTCGGGGGTTCGACAGACGGTAGCTTTCTTT
. | . | TRBJ1-2 | TRBV18 | CASSPAAGDYGYTF | TGTGCCAGCTCACCGGCGGCAGGGGACTATGGCTACACCTTC
TRBD1 | few | TRBJ1-2 | TRBV7-3 | CASSSGTDYGYTF | TGTGCCAGCAGCTCAGGGACAGACTATGGCTACACCTTC
. | few | TRBJ2-5 | TRBV21-1 | CASSKEGAPETQYF | TGTGCCAGCAGCAAAGAGGGGGCGCCTGAGACCCAGTACTTC
TRBD1 | . | TRBJ2-7 | TRBV18 | CASSPSVGQGGDEQYF | TGTGCCAGCTCACCCTCTGTGGGACAGGGGGGCGACGAGCAGTACTTC
. | . | TRBJ2-1 | TRBV5-1 | CASSLYLDEQFF | TGCGCCAGCAGCTTGTACTTGGATGAGCAGTTCTTC
. | . | TRBJ2-2 | TRBV10-3 | CAISENRESGELFF | TGTGCCATCAGTGAAAATAGGGAGTCCGGGGAGCTGTTTTTT
TRBD2 | . | TRBJ2-1 | TRBV18 | CASSPGLAGALEDNEQFF | TGTGCCAGCTCACCGGGGCTAGCGGGGGCCCTTGAAGACAATGAGCAGTTCTTC
TRBD1 | few | TRBJ1-2 | TRBV9 | CASSVGGGQGYGYTF | TGTGCCAGCAGCGTAGGAGGGGGACAGGGGTATGGCTACACCTTC
. | . | TRBJ2-1 | TRBV5-4 | CASSEPLRGNEQFF | TGTGCCAGCAGCGAACCCCTCAGGGGTAATGAGCAGTTCTTC
TRBD1 | . | TRBJ1-2 | TRBV7-9 | CASSPPGQGAGDGYTF | TGTGCCAGCAGCCCTCCGGGACAGGGGGCAGGTGATGGCTACACCTTC
TRBD1 | . | TRBJ1-6 | TRBV10-3 | CAITGDRGNSPLHF | TGTGCCATCACTGGGGACAGGGGTAATTCACCCCTCCACTTT
. | . | TRBJ1-2 | TRBV9 | CASSSRRGSYGYTF | TGTGCCAGCAGCAGCCGACGGGGGAGCTATGGCTACACCTTC
TRBD1 | . | TRBJ2-1 | TRBV7-9 | CASSLRDREVNEQFF | TGTGCCAGCAGCTTACGGGACAGGGAGGTAAATGAGCAGTTCTTC
. | . | TRBJ1-5 | TRBV19 | CASRLGGVSNQPQHF | TGTGCCAGTCGCCTGGGAGGGGTTAGCAATCAGCCCCAGCATTTT
. | few | TRBJ2-7 | TRBV7-2 | CASRQGASPYEQYF | TGTGCCAGCAGGCAAGGGGCCTCGCCCTACGAGCAGTACTTC
TRBD1 | . | TRBJ1-1 | TRBV7-9 | CASSRQGTDTEAFF | TGTGCCAGCAGCCGACAGGGGACGGACACTGAAGCTTTCTTT
. | . | TRBJ1-2 | TRBV27 | CASSLGGAGNYGYTF | TGTGCCAGCAGTTTAGGGGGGGCGGGAAACTATGGCTACACCTTC
. | . | TRBJ2-5 | TRBV5-1 | CASSFAQTKETQYF | TGCGCCAGCAGCTTCGCTCAGACAAAAGAGACCCAGTACTTC
TRBD1 | . | TRBJ1-2 | TRBV10-2 | CASGGTGTEYGYTF | TGCGCCAGCGGGGGGACAGGGACGGAGTATGGCTACACCTTC
. | . | TRBJ1-1 | TRBV6-5 | CASSAGPNTEAFF | TGTGCCAGCAGTGCGGGACCGAACACTGAAGCTTTCTTT
TRBD1 | many | TRBJ1-4 | TRBV7-9 | CASSPGQGAEKLFF | TGTGCCAGCAGCCCTGGACAGGGTGCTGAAAAACTGTTTTTT
TRBD2 | once | TRBJ2-1 | TRBV5-6 | CASSSAGGPPNEQFF | TGTGCCAGCAGCTCAGCGGGGGGGCCCCCAAATGAGCAGTTCTTC
TRBD2 | . | TRBJ2-3 | TRBV4-1 | CASSQEGLAVDTQYF | TGCGCCAGCAGCCAAGAGGGACTAGCGGTAGATACGCAGTATTTT
. | . | TRBJ1-2 | TRBV4-1 | CASSQDRGAEGYTF | TGCGCCAGCAGCCAAGATCGTGGGGCCGAGGGCTACACCTTC
. | few | TRBJ1-6 | TRBV19 | CASSWTTDNSPLHF | TGTGCCAGTAGTTGGACAACCGATAATTCACCCCTCCACTTT
. | . | TRBJ1-6 | TRBV4-2 | CASSRSRGEGQKDSPLHF | TGTGCCAGCAGCCGATCACGGGGTGAAGGGCAGAAGGATTCACCCCTCCACTTT
. | . | TRBJ2-5 | TRBV11-2 | CASSPYQETQYF | TGTGCCAGCAGCCCTTACCAAGAGACCCAGTACTTC
. | few | TRBJ2-5 | TRBV5-6 | CASSLAPKPQETQYF | TGTGCCAGCAGCTTGGCCCCGAAGCCCCAAGAGACCCAGTACTTC
TRBD1 | . | TRBJ1-6 | TRBV7-2 | CASSYYRGLSSPLHF | TGTGCCAGCAGCTATTACAGGGGGCTGAGTTCACCCCTCCACTTT
. | . | TRBJ1-2 | TRBV6-6 | CASSSTDRGYTF | TGTGCCAGCAGTTCGACAGACCGCGGCTACACCTTC
. | . | TRBJ1-5 | TRBV7-6 | CASSLGGGDQPQHF | TGTGCCAGCAGCTTAGGAGGGGGAGATCAGCCCCAGCATTTT
. | once | TRBJ2-3 | TRBV4-1 | CASSLALSTDTQYF | TGCGCCAGCAGCCTTGCACTGTCCACAGATACGCAGTATTTT
. | . | TRBJ1-2 | TRBV7-5 | CARSLDALPRGGYTF | TGTGCCAGAAGCTTAGACGCCCTACCCCGGGGAGGCTACACCTTC
TRBD1 | few | TRBJ1-6 | TRBV13 | CASRRDRGSSPLHF | TGTGCCAGCAGGCGTGACAGGGGATCTTCACCCCTCCACTTT
. | . | TRBJ1-2 | TRBV7-9 | CASSLNAIPGYGYTF | TGTGCCAGCAGCTTAAACGCCATCCCAGGGTATGGCTACACCTTC
. | few | TRBJ1-2 | TRBV5-1 | CASSLDLGWGDGYTF | TGCGCCAGCAGCTTGGACCTCGGGTGGGGAGACGGCTACACCTTC
. | few | TRBJ1-6 | TRBV7-8 | CASSSAAALHF | TGTGCCAGCAGCAGCGCTGCGGCCCTCCACTTT
. | . | TRBJ2-1 | TRBV10-3 | CAISESTSGEQFF | TGTGCCATCAGTGAGTCGACAAGTGGCGAGCAGTTCTTC
. | . | TRBJ1-3 | TRBV13 | CASSPTGVLGNTIYF | TGTGCCAGCAGCCCTACAGGAGTACTGGGAAACACCATATATTTT
TRBD1 | . | TRBJ1-6 | TRBV19 | CATAQGLNSPLHF | TGTGCCACCGCACAGGGGCTAAATTCACCCCTCCACTTT
. | . | TRBJ1-4 | TRBV5-1 | CASSDPGFGNEKLFF | TGCGCCAGCAGCGACCCGGGGTTCGGAAATGAAAAACTGTTTTTT
TRBD1 | once | TRBJ2-3 | TRBV5-1 | CASSKDRAGDTQYF | TGCGCCAGCAGCAAGGACAGGGCTGGAGATACGCAGTATTTT
TRBD1 | . | TRBJ1-1 | TRBV12-5 | CASAPRQGMDTEAFF | TGTGCTAGTGCCCCTCGACAGGGGATGGACACTGAAGCTTTCTTT
. | few | TRBJ1-2 | TRBV7-2 | CASSAGHRGSGYTF | TGTGCCAGCAGCGCAGGACACCGGGGGTCTGGCTACACCTTC
TRBD2 | few | TRBJ2-1 | TRBV7-9 | CASSSLAGGYNEQFF | TGTGCCAGCAGCTCCCTCGCGGGGGGCTACAATGAGCAGTTCTTC
TRBD1 | . | TRBJ2-7 | TRBV10-3 | CAIRPTGDEQYF | TGTGCCATCAGACCTACAGGGGACGAGCAGTACTTC
. | . | TRBJ2-5 | TRBV10-2 | CASSNTGPRETQYF | TGCGCCAGCAGTAATACAGGGCCACGGGAGACCCAGTACTTC
TRBD1 | . | TRBJ1-1 | TRBV5-1 | CASSLGIGGITEAFF | TGCGCCAGCAGCTTGGGGATAGGGGGCATCACTGAAGCTTTCTTT
TRBD1 | . | TRBJ1-3 | TRBV18 | CASSPFDRVSLSGNTIYF | TGTGCCAGCTCACCCTTCGACAGGGTCTCCCTCTCTGGAAACACCATATATTTT